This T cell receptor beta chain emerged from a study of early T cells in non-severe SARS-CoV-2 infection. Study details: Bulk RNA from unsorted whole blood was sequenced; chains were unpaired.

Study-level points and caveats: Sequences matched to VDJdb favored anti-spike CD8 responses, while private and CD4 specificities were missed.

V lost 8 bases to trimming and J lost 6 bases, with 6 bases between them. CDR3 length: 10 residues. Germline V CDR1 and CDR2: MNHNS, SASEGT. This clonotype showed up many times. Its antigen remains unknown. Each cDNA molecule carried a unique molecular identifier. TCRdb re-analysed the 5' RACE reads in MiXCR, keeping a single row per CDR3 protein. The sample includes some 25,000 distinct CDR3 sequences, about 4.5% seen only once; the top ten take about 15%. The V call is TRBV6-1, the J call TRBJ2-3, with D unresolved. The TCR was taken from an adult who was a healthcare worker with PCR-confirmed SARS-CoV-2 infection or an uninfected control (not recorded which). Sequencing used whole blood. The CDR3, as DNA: TGTGCCAGCGCTGAGGATACGCAGTATTTT. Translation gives CASAEDTQYF.